The rows below give T cell receptor beta chains drawn from one sample of a study of technical replicates of blood from several donors. Using immunoSEQ multiplex PCR, the repertoire was profiled, and TCRdb retains in-frame clones only, with some absent. The repertoire includes tens of thousands of clones, just over 85% of them detected once, and 5.6% sits in the top ten. What was sequenced was PBMCs. Every receptor here comes from a human donor in good health. Some clones in this sample may be carry-over from other donors' samples. CDR3s include the opening cysteine and the closing phenylalanine or tryptophan. Fields, in order: D gene, J gene, clone size, V gene, CDR3 protein, CDR3 DNA. A D gene is named only where the DNA matches it firmly. The size entry is marked missing in some rows and otherwise reads once, few, many or a size class.

D: NA; J: TRBJ1-1; size: NA; V: TRBV19; CDR3: CASRGGGRTEAFF; DNA: TGTGCCAGTAGGGGCGGGGGACGAACTGAAGCTTTCTTT
D: TRBD1; J: TRBJ2-5; size: once; V: TRBV6-1; CDR3: CASSGEGAIGETQYF; DNA: TGTGCCAGCAGTGGCGAGGGGGCAATAGGGGAGACCCAGTACTTC
D: TRBD2; J: TRBJ2-1; size: NA; V: TRBV19; CDR3: CASSELAGDYNEQFF; DNA: TGTGCCAGTAGTGAGCTAGCGGGGGACTACAATGAGCAGTTCTTC
D: TRBD1; J: TRBJ1-6; size: NA; V: TRBV5-5; CDR3: CASSLGQGVSPLHF; DNA: TGTGCCAGCAGCTTGGGGCAGGGGGTGTCACCCCTCCACTTT
D: NA; J: TRBJ2-5; size: NA; V: TRBV29-1; CDR3: CSGIADQETQYF; DNA: TGCAGCGGTATAGCGGACCAAGAGACCCAGTACTTC
D: TRBD1; J: TRBJ2-7; size: NA; V: TRBV19; CDR3: CASSISGQAAEQYF; DNA: TGTGCCAGTAGTATTTCGGGACAGGCCGCCGAGCAGTACTTC
D: TRBD1; J: TRBJ1-2; size: NA; V: TRBV11-3; CDR3: CATRTGGAYGYTF; DNA: TGTGCCACCAGGACAGGGGGCGCCTATGGCTACACCTTC
D: NA; J: TRBJ2-1; size: NA; V: TRBV2; CDR3: CASSESSYNEQFF; DNA: TGTGCCAGCAGTGAGTCGTCCTACAATGAGCAGTTCTTC
D: NA; J: TRBJ1-1; size: NA; V: TRBV29-1; CDR3: CSGVTGRRAGAFF; DNA: TGCAGCGGGGTTACAGGGCGGCGGGCGGGAGCTTTCTTT
D: NA; J: TRBJ1-5; size: once; V: TRBV6-1; CDR3: CASSEALRGQPQHF; DNA: TGTGCCAGCAGTGAAGCGCTTCGGGGTCAGCCCCAGCATTTT
D: NA; J: TRBJ1-1; size: NA; V: TRBV5-1; CDR3: CASSPAGGKAEAFF; DNA: TGCGCCAGCAGCCCGGCGGGGGGTAAGGCTGAAGCTTTCTTT
D: TRBD2; J: TRBJ2-5; size: NA; V: TRBV4-2; CDR3: CASSQAAGGPGETQYF; DNA: TGTGCCAGCAGCCAAGCAGCGGGGGGGCCGGGAGAGACCCAGTACTTC
D: TRBD1; J: TRBJ2-7; size: NA; V: TRBV18; CDR3: CASSPTPGTGGSYEQYF; DNA: TGTGCCAGCTCACCAACCCCAGGGACAGGCGGCTCCTACGAGCAGTACTTC
D: TRBD1; J: TRBJ1-1; size: NA; V: TRBV7-2; CDR3: CASSFLGQGGGTEAFF; DNA: TGTGCCAGCAGCTTTCTGGGACAGGGTGGAGGAACTGAAGCTTTCTTT
D: NA; J: TRBJ2-7; size: NA; V: TRBV6-5; CDR3: CASSQGFHEQYF; DNA: TGTGCCAGCAGCCAGGGGTTCCACGAGCAGTACTTC
D: NA; J: TRBJ1-4; size: NA; V: TRBV7-8; CDR3: CASSLGVGTQEKLFF; DNA: TGTGCCAGCAGCTTAGGGGTGGGGACTCAAGAAAAACTGTTTTTT
D: TRBD2; J: TRBJ2-7; size: NA; V: TRBV29-1; CDR3: CSGSGTSGNPYEQYF; DNA: TGCAGCGGTTCCGGGACTAGCGGGAACCCCTACGAGCAGTACTTC
D: NA; J: TRBJ1-6; size: NA; V: TRBV6-6; CDR3: CASIPTGTSNSPLHF; DNA: TGTGCCAGCATCCCAACGGGTACTTCAAATTCACCCCTCCACTTT
D: TRBD1; J: TRBJ2-7; size: NA; V: TRBV6-5; CDR3: CASSYRDRASYEQYF; DNA: TGTGCCAGCAGTTACCGGGACAGGGCATCCTACGAGCAGTACTTC
D: TRBD1; J: TRBJ2-6; size: few; V: TRBV5-1; CDR3: CASSLAWTGLVVLTF; DNA: TGCGCCAGCAGCTTGGCTTGGACAGGGTTGGTCGTCCTGACTTTC
D: TRBD1; J: TRBJ1-2; size: NA; V: TRBV27; CDR3: CASRTGNYGYTF; DNA: TGTGCCAGCAGGACAGGGAACTATGGCTACACCTTC
D: NA; J: TRBJ1-4; size: NA; V: TRBV11-1; CDR3: CASSWGLGEKLFF; DNA: TGTGCCAGCAGCTGGGGACTAGGTGAAAAACTGTTTTTT
D: TRBD1; J: TRBJ2-7; size: NA; V: TRBV4-2; CDR3: CASSQVGGQGYYEQYF; DNA: TGTGCCAGCAGCCAGGTGGGGGGACAGGGATACTACGAGCAGTACTTC
D: TRBD2; J: TRBJ2-7; size: NA; V: TRBV5-4; CDR3: CASSLAGLAYEQYF; DNA: TGTGCCAGCAGCTTGGCAGGACTAGCCTACGAGCAGTACTTC
D: TRBD2; J: TRBJ2-2; size: NA; V: TRBV7-3; CDR3: CASSRLAGGNTGELFF; DNA: TGTGCCAGCAGCAGACTAGCGGGAGGGAACACCGGGGAGCTGTTTTTT
D: NA; J: TRBJ2-5; size: NA; V: TRBV11-2; CDR3: CASSLVGREEETQYF; DNA: TGTGCCAGCAGCTTAGTTGGCAGGGAGGAAGAGACCCAGTACTTC
D: TRBD1; J: TRBJ2-7; size: NA; V: TRBV5-4; CDR3: CASSLAGQGVPRQYF; DNA: TGTGCCAGCAGCTTGGCCGGACAGGGGGTTCCGAGGCAGTACTTC
D: NA; J: TRBJ1-5; size: once; V: TRBV12-5; CDR3: CASGTSGGNSNQPQHF; DNA: TGTGCTAGTGGCACGTCGGGGGGGAATAGCAATCAGCCCCAGCATTTT
D: TRBD2; J: TRBJ2-5; size: NA; V: TRBV19; CDR3: CASSIVAGDAETQYF; DNA: TGTGCCAGTAGTATAGTTGCGGGAGATGCAGAGACCCAGTACTTC
D: TRBD1; J: TRBJ1-6; size: NA; V: TRBV5-6; CDR3: CATQGQENSPLHF; DNA: TGTGCCACCCAGGGACAGGAGAATTCACCCCTCCACTTT
D: NA; J: TRBJ2-2; size: NA; V: TRBV7-2; CDR3: CASSLRGNTGELFF; DNA: TGTGCCAGCAGCTTACGGGGGAACACCGGGGAGCTGTTTTTT
D: NA; J: TRBJ2-3; size: NA; V: TRBV5-1; CDR3: CASSSKAEGPGDTQYF; DNA: TGCGCCAGCAGCAGCAAAGCGGAAGGGCCGGGTGATACGCAGTATTTT
D: NA; J: TRBJ1-3; size: NA; V: TRBV7-2; CDR3: CASSNPTGSGNTIYF; DNA: TGTGCCAGCAGCAACCCGACAGGTTCTGGAAACACCATATATTTT
D: TRBD1; J: TRBJ2-7; size: NA; V: TRBV27; CDR3: CASSLSPGGRIYEQYF; DNA: TGTGCCAGCAGTTTATCACCAGGGGGCAGAATCTACGAGCAGTACTTC
D: NA; J: TRBJ1-2; size: NA; V: TRBV27; CDR3: CASSLSAEVYGYTF; DNA: TGTGCCAGCAGTTTATCAGCAGAGGTCTATGGCTACACCTTC
D: NA; J: TRBJ2-2; size: many; V: TRBV4-3; CDR3: CASSQEGTGWTGELFF; DNA: TGCGCCAGCAGCCAAGAGGGAACAGGGTGGACCGGGGAGCTGTTTTTT